This T cell receptor beta chain was sequenced for a study of Ad26.COV2.S vaccination and SARS-CoV-2 variants. About the research overall: The study gave Ad26.COV2.S intramuscularly, once or twice 56 days apart.

Profiled with immunoSEQ multiplex PCR; TCRdb holds only in-frame clones, not every one. The table shows around 400,000 clones, with 83% occurring only once. This clone was picked up many times. The antigen remains undetermined. CDR3 size: 15 residues. Germline-derived CDR1 and CDR2 are SGHTA and FQGNSA. The ends lost 4 bases at V and 6 bases at J; junction bases unmatched: 6. General study results and limits: Estimates derived from TCR breadth and depth analyses may have underestimated total T cell responses. Vaccine recipients had higher spike-specific TCR breadth than placebo recipients.

The treatment is: about 20 received Ad26.COV2.S at low or high dose, single or two shots; 5 received placebo; per-sample allocation not given. Sample collection was performed on day 63 after the first vaccine or placebo injection. Specimen: peripheral blood, collected in a trial of Ad26.COV2.S vaccine versus placebo. The TCR was taken from a person aged 18 to 65 who received the Ad26.COV2.S COVID-19 vaccine or a placebo. V usage is TRBV7-2 and J usage is TRBJ2-2, with TRBD1 matching over 9 bases. CDR3 bases: TGTGCCAGCAGCTCCGGGACAGGGTTGTCCGGGGAGCTGTTTTTT. Translating it yields CASSSGTGLSGELFF.